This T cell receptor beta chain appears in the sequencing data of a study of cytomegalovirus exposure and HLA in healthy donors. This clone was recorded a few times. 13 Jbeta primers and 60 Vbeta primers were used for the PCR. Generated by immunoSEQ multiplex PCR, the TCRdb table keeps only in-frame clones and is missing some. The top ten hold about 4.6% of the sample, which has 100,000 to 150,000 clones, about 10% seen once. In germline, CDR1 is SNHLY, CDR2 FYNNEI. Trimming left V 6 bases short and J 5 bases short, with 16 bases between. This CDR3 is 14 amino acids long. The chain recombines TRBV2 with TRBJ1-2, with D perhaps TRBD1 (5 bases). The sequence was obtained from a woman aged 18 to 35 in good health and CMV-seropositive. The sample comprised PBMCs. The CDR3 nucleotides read TGTGCCAGCAGCCAAAACGCAGGGCGGTATGGCTACACCTTC. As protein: CASSQNAGRYGYTF.